What follows are 4 T cell receptor beta chains derived from one specimen sequenced in a study of Graves' ophthalmopathy and Graves' hyperthyroidism. The study amplified TCR beta CDR3 regions using RNA transcripts. HTBI-primed RT-PCR formed the first round, and a multiplex PCR formed the second. TCRdb itself ran the multiplex PCR reads through MiXCR, one entry per CDR3 protein. The data contain around 1.1 million distinct CDR3 sequences, less than 45% of them singletons. Sequencing was carried out using peripheral blood or thyroid tissue (not recorded which). The receptors here all came from an adult man with Graves' hyperthyroidism.

This rearrangement joins TRBV4-3 to TRBJ2-7; 8 bases fit TRBD1. The trim removed 2 bases at V and 6 bases at J, leaving 6 bases unmatched. Germline V gene sequence: CDR1 LGHNA, CDR2 YSLEER. The CDR3 contains 14 residues. In DNA form, the CDR3 reads TGCGCCAGCAGCCAAAGGACAGGGTCTGGCGAGCAGTACTTC. This translates into CASSQRTGSGEQYF.

This chain connects TRBV11-2 to TRBJ2-6; 8 bases align to TRBD1. Per the germline V gene, CDR1 is SGHAT and CDR2 is FQNNGV. V lost 4 bases, J lost 2 bases, and 7 bases stayed unmatched. The CDR3 runs 17 residues. In DNA, the CDR3 is TGTGCCAGCAGCTCGCAGGGGGCAACGGCTGGGGCCAACGTCCTGACTTTC. It is translated as CASSSQGATAGANVLTF.

This sequence joins TRBV29-1 and TRBJ2-7; 8 nucleotides agree with TRBD2. In germline, CDR1 is SQVTM, CDR2 ANQGSEA. This CDR3 is built from 11 residues. Trimming at V came to 4 bases and at J to 5 bases, leaving 1 base not matched to a gene. CDR3 in DNA: TGCAGCGTTGCGGGGGGGAACGAGCAGTACTTC. As protein: CSVAGGNEQYF.

The sample holds many counts of this clonotype. The chain couples TRBV5-5 to TRBJ2-6, with D possibly being TRBD1 (5 bases). This CDR3 is built from 17 residues. Germline V CDR1 and CDR2: SGHKS, YYEKEE (reference sequence). Trimming left V 0 bases short and J 5 bases short, with 15 bases between. In DNA, the CDR3 is TGTGCCAGCAGCTTGGAGGAAGGGGCGAAAAGGGCCAACGTCCTGACTTTC. The encoded protein is CASSLEEGAKRANVLTF.